This is a list of T cell receptor beta chains from one sample in a study of blood T cell repertoires in COVID-19. Profiled with immunoSEQ multiplex PCR; TCRdb holds only in-frame clones, not every one. The sample yields 70,000 to 95,000 clones, almost 80% seen once. What was sequenced was peripheral blood. Receptors were obtained from a human donor in a cohort sampled during active COVID-19. The CDR3 runs from the conserved cysteine through the conserved F or W. D genes are given only for firm matches. The listing skips clone size in some rows; elsewhere it reads once, few, many or a size class.

j_call | v_call | d_call | clone_size | cdr3_nt | cdr3_aa
TRBJ2-1 | TRBV28 | TRBD2 | - | TGTGCCAGCAGTCCTAGCGGGAGGGGATTATACAATGAGCAGTTCTTC | CASSPSGRGLYNEQFF
TRBJ2-3 | TRBV12-3/TRBV12-4 | - | - | TGTGCCAGCAGTTCCCACACAGATACGCAGTATTTT | CASSSHTDTQYF
TRBJ2-2 | TRBV5-1 | TRBD2 | - | TGCGCCAGCAGCTTTGGGGGACTAGCGGGGACATACAGGGAGCTGTTTTTT | CASSFGGLAGTYRELFF
TRBJ1-1 | TRBV9 | TRBD1 | - | TGTGCCAGCAGCGCCTACAGGGGCTACTTGAACACTGAAGCTTTCTTT | CASSAYRGYLNTEAFF
TRBJ1-3 | TRBV2 | - | few | TGTGCCAGCAGACAACGTTGGACAGACGTCTCTGGAAACACCATATATTTT | CASRQRWTDVSGNTIYF
TRBJ1-1 | TRBV3-1/TRBV3-2 | - | - | TGTGCCAGCAGCCAAGTTACCGGGGGCACTGAAGCTTTCTTT | CASSQVTGGTEAFF
TRBJ2-4 | TRBV6-5 | - | once | TGTGCCAGCACTTTAGACTTAGCCAAAAACATTCAGTACTTC | CASTLDLAKNIQYF
TRBJ1-6 | TRBV28 | TRBD1 | - | TGTGCCAGCAGTTCCAACAAGGACAGGGATGATTCACCCCTCCACTTT | CASSSNKDRDDSPLHF
TRBJ1-1 | TRBV6-5 | TRBD1 | - | TGTGCCAGCAGTTACTGGGACAGGGGGCATGGGACTGAAGCTTTCTTT | CASSYWDRGHGTEAFF
TRBJ2-7 | TRBV19 | - | - | TGTGCCAGTAGTCCGGGACACTACGAGCAGTACTTC | CASSPGHYEQYF
TRBJ1-5 | TRBV4-1 | - | - | TGCGCCAGCAGCCAGACAGTTACCAATCAGCCCCAGCATTTT | CASSQTVTNQPQHF
TRBJ2-1 | TRBV29-1 | - | - | TGCAGCGTTGCTGGGGGGGCTTCTGGTAATGAGCAGTTCTTC | CSVAGGASGNEQFF
TRBJ2-5 | TRBV5-1 | TRBD1 | few | TGCGCCAGCAGCTTGCCTGGGACAGAAAAAGAGACCCAGTACTTC | CASSLPGTEKETQYF
TRBJ2-3 | TRBV18 | TRBD2 | - | TGTGCCAGCTTAGCGGGAGGCACAGATACGCAGTATTTT | CASLAGGTDTQYF
TRBJ1-6 | TRBV4-1 | TRBD1 | - | TGCGCCAGCAGCCAAGAGTACGGGACAGGATATAATTCACCCCTCCACTTT | CASSQEYGTGYNSPLHF
TRBJ1-1 | TRBV19 | - | - | TGTGCCAGTTTCCGGGACGGGAGGATGAACACTGAAGCTTTCTTT | CASFRDGRMNTEAFF
TRBJ2-7 | TRBV5-4 | - | - | TGTGCCAGCAGCTTGGACCCTACTATTTTCGAGCAGTACTTC | CASSLDPTIFEQYF
TRBJ2-3 | TRBV4-1 | - | - | TGCGCCAGCAGCCAAGCCCCCCCGTCGACAGATACGCAGTATTTT | CASSQAPPSTDTQYF
TRBJ2-7 | TRBV28 | TRBD2 | - | TGTGCCAGCAGTTTAGCCGCTAGCGGAGGCTATTACGAGCAGTACTTC | CASSLAASGGYYEQYF
TRBJ2-7 | TRBV5-8 | TRBD2 | once | TGTGCCAGCAAACCTACGGCTAGCGGGAGCTACGAGCAGTACTTC | CASKPTASGSYEQYF
TRBJ2-3 | TRBV30 | - | - | TGTGCCTGGAGTTATCCGGATACGCAGTATTTT | CAWSYPDTQYF
TRBJ2-5 | TRBV29-1 | - | - | TGCAGCGTTTCCAGGGTAGGGGAGACCCAGTACTTC | CSVSRVGETQYF
TRBJ2-7 | TRBV24-1 | TRBD2 | - | TGTGCCACCAGTGACCCGGGACTACGGGGCGAGCAGTACTTC | CATSDPGLRGEQYF
TRBJ2-2 | TRBV19 | TRBD2 | - | TGTGCCAGTAGTCCCCACAGAAGCGGGAAGCCGAACACCGGGGAGCTGTTTTTT | CASSPHRSGKPNTGELFF
TRBJ1-2 | TRBV19 | - | - | TGTGCCAGTAGTGGCGACGGGAACCACTATGGCTACACCTTC | CASSGDGNHYGYTF
TRBJ2-7 | TRBV18 | TRBD1 | - | TGTGCCAGCTCATTCTGGGACAGGGGGTACAACGAGCAGTACTTC | CASSFWDRGYNEQYF
TRBJ2-3 | TRBV24-1 | - | once | TGTGCCACCAGTGACTCCGGGGGTCGCACAGATACGCAGTATTTT | CATSDSGGRTDTQYF
TRBJ2-7 | TRBV11-2 | TRBD2 | - | TGTGCCAGCAGCTCGCTAGCGGGGTATGGTGAGCAGTACTTC | CASSSLAGYGEQYF
TRBJ1-2 | TRBV13 | TRBD1 | - | TGTGCCAGCAGTTCCGTGGACAGGGGCCTTGGTGGCTACACCTTC | CASSSVDRGLGGYTF
TRBJ2-6 | TRBV5-1 | - | - | TGCGCCAGCAGCTTGGGGTTAGGGGTCTCTGGGGCCAACGTCCTGACTTTC | CASSLGLGVSGANVLTF
TRBJ2-3 | TRBV5-1 | TRBD2 | - | TGCGCCAGCTCTAGCGGGAGAAAGGCAGATACGCAGTATTTT | CASSSGRKADTQYF
TRBJ2-2 | TRBV7-9 | TRBD1 | - | TGTGCCAGCAGCCGATGGACAGGCGCCTCCGGGGAGCTGTTTTTT | CASSRWTGASGELFF
TRBJ1-6 | TRBV30 | TRBD1 | - | TGTGCCTGGAGTGCCTCCCGGACAGGGGGTAATTCACCCCTCCACTTT | CAWSASRTGGNSPLHF
TRBJ2-3 | TRBV7-3 | - | - | TGTGCCAGCAGCTTAAGTTCGCGGGGCGATACGCAGTATTTT | CASSLSSRGDTQYF
TRBJ2-5 | TRBV5-1 | TRBD2 | - | TGCGCCAGCAGCTTCCCGGGACTAGCGGGCCAAGAGACCCAGTACTTC | CASSFPGLAGQETQYF
TRBJ2-7 | TRBV5-8 | TRBD2 | few | TGTGCCAGCAGCCCGAGGGGGCTAGCGGGGGGCGTTAGAGAGCAGTACTTC | CASSPRGLAGGVREQYF
TRBJ2-3 | TRBV15 | - | - | TGTGCCACCAGCAGAGATCGAACCGGGGTGGATACGCAGTATTTT | CATSRDRTGVDTQYF
TRBJ2-7 | TRBV28 | - | - | TGTGCCAGCAGTCTAACACTAGAGAACGAGCAGTACTTC | CASSLTLENEQYF
TRBJ2-3 | TRBV7-9 | TRBD1 | - | TGTGCCAGCAGCCGGGACAGCCCTAGCACAGATACGCAGTATTTT | CASSRDSPSTDTQYF
TRBJ2-5 | TRBV7-9 | TRBD1 | - | TGTGCCAGCAGCTTTCCCACAGGGGGGCAAGAGACCCAGTACTTC | CASSFPTGGQETQYF
TRBJ1-1 | TRBV28 | TRBD1 | - | TGTGCCAGCAACCGACCCGGGGTTACAGGGGGGACTGAAGCTTTCTTT | CASNRPGVTGGTEAFF
TRBJ1-5 | TRBV27 | TRBD1 | - | TGTGCCAGCAGACAGGGGGCTAGCAATCAGCCCCAGCATTTT | CASRQGASNQPQHF